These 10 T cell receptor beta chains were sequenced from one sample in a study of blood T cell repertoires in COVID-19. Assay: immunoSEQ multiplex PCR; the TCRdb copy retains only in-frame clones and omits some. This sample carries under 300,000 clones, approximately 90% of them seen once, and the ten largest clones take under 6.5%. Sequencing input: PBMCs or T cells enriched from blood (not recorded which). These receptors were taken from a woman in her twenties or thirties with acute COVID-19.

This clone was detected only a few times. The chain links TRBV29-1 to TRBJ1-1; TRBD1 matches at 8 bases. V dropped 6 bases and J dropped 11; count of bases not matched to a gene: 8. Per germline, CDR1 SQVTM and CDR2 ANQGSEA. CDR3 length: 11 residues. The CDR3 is CSVGQDLVAFF. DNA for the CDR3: TGCAGCGTGGGACAGGACCTCGTCGCTTTCTTT.

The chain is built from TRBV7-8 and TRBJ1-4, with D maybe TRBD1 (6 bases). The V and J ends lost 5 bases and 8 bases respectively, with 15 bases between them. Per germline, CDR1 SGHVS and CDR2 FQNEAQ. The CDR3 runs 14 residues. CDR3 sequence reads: CASSVLGQLEKLFF. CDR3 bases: TGTGCCAGCAGCGTGCTGGGACAACTGGAAAAACTGTTTTTT.

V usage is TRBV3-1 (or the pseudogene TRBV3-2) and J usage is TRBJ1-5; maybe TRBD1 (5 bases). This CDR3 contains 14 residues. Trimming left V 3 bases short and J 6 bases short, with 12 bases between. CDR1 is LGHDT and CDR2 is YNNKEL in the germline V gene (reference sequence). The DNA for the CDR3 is TGTGCCAGCAGCCACTCGGGGGGGTTTCAGCCCCAGCATTTT. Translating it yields CASSHSGGFQPQHF.

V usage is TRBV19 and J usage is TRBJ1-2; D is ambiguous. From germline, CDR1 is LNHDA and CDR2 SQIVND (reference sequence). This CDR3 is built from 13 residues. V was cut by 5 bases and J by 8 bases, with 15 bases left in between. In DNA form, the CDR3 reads TGTGCCAGTAGTCCCATCGAGTTTTACGGCTACACCTTC. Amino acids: CASSPIEFYGYTF.

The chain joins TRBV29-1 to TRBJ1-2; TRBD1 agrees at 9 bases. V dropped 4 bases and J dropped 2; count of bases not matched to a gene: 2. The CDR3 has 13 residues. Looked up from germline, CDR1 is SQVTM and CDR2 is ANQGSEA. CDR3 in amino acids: CSVGTGENYGYTF. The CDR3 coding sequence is TGCAGCGTTGGGACAGGGGAAAACTATGGCTACACCTTC.

Here the CDR3 reads CASSEWRQGSGQPQHF. The DNA for the CDR3 is TGTGCCAGCAGTGAATGGAGACAGGGGTCCGGTCAGCCCCAGCATTTT. This chain uses TRBV6-1 with TRBJ1-5, with 8 nucleotides matching TRBD1. The J segment lost 6 bases and the V segment lost 2 bases, leaving 9 bases of the junction unmatched. Germline-derived CDR1 and CDR2 are MNHNS and SASEGT. The CDR3 runs to 16 residues.

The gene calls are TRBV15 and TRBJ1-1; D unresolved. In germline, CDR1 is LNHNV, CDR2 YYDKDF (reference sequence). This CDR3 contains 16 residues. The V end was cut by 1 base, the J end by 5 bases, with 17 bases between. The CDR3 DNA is TGTGCCACCAGCAGAGCTTCCGGGGTCGCGTCAACTGAAGCTTTCTTT. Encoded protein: CATSRASGVASTEAFF.

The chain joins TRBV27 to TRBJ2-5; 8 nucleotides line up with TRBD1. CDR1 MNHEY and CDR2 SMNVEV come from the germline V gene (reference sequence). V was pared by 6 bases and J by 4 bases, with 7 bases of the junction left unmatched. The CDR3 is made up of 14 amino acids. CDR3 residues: CASSRTGYAETQYF. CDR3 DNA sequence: TGTGCCAGCAGCCGGACAGGGTATGCAGAGACCCAGTACTTC.

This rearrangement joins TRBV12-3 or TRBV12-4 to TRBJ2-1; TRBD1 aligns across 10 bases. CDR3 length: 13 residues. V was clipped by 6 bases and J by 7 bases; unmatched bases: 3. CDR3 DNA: TGTGCCAGCAGAGGACAGGGGGGTAATGAGCAGTTCTTC. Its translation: CASRGQGGNEQFF.

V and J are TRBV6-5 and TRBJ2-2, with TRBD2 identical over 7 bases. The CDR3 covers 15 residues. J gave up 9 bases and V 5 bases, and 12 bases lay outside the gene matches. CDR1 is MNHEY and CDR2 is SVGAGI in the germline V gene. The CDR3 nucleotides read TGTGCCAGCAGTCGAGTATCTAGCGGCCAGCGGGAGCTGTTTTTT. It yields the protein CASSRVSSGQRELFF.